These T cell receptor beta chains were read from a single sample in a study of shared clonotypes between healthy human individuals. The method was immunoSEQ multiplex PCR; TCRdb's version includes in-frame clones alone and lacks a portion of them. The sample gives approximately 840,000 clones, approximately 97% of which show up once; less than 0.3% is in the top ten. Material for sequencing was naive CD8+ T cells sorted from blood. The receptors originated from a man between 25 and 39 years old in good health. CDR3s include the opening cysteine and the closing phenylalanine or tryptophan. A D gene is named only where the DNA matches it firmly. Rows give clone size only sometimes, using once, few, many, or a class for an expanded clone.

TRBD1,TRBV7-9,-,TRBJ2-1,TGTGCCAGCAGCTTAGGGACAGGGAGGAACAATGAGCAGTTCTTC,CASSLGTGRNNEQFF
TRBD1,TRBV6-6,-,TRBJ2-5,TGTGCCAGCAGTTCAGGGGGCGCAGACCAAGAGACCCAGTACTTC,CASSSGGADQETQYF
TRBD1,TRBV6-4,-,TRBJ2-5,TGTGCCAGCAGTGAGGGGACAGCGCGTCAAGAGACCCAGTACTTC,CASSEGTARQETQYF
-,TRBV27,-,TRBJ2-3,TGTGCCAGCAGTTTAGGCGACCTGTGGGGGGCAGATACGCAGTATTTT,CASSLGDLWGADTQYF
-,TRBV4-3,-,TRBJ2-1,TGCGCCAGCAGCCCGGAGGTTGTTCCTTTGGTCGACAATGAGCAGTTCTTC,CASSPEVVPLVDNEQFF
-,TRBV7-9,-,TRBJ2-1,TGTGCCAGCAACCCGAAGTTGGGGACTCCAGGCTACAATGAGCAGTTCTTC,CASNPKLGTPGYNEQFF
-,TRBV15,-,TRBJ1-2,TGTGCCACCAGCTCCGAGGAAAGCTACACCTTC,CATSSEESYTF
-,TRBV28,-,TRBJ2-3,TGTGCCAGCAGTTTAGAGCCGACGCAGTATTTT,CASSLEPTQYF
-,TRBV29-1,few,TRBJ2-3,TGCAGCGTTGAAGGTCCAAAACAGGCAGATACGCAGTATTTT,CSVEGPKQADTQYF
TRBD2,TRBV5-5,-,TRBJ2-2,TGTGCCAGCAGCACTAGCGAGAACACCGGGGAGCTGTTTTTT,CASSTSENTGELFF
TRBD1,TRBV7-9,-,TRBJ2-3,TGTGCCAGCAGCGTCCCCGGGACAGGGCTCACAGATACGCAGTATTTT,CASSVPGTGLTDTQYF
TRBD2,TRBV28,once,TRBJ2-1,TGTGCCAGCAGTTTTCCTCCTATCAGAACTAGCGGGAGACCGGATGAGCAGTTCTTC,CASSFPPIRTSGRPDEQFF
-,TRBV7-6,-,TRBJ2-5,TGTGCCAGCAGCCTATATAGTAGCGTAGAGGCCCAGTACTTC,CASSLYSSVEAQYF
-,TRBV27,-,TRBJ1-4,TGTGCCAGCAGTTTAATAGGAGAGAATGAAAAACTGTTTTTT,CASSLIGENEKLFF